This TCR beta chain is from a study of blood T cell repertoires in COVID-19. The wider study: The origin of the acute and convalescent COVID-19 samples was the United States, Italy and Spain. Sources were T cells, B-cell-depleted T cells, or PBMCs; the material itself was cDNA or gDNA.

Per the original data handling: Reference gene primer amplification in the assay estimated nucleated cell counts. Produced via immunoSEQ multiplex PCR; TCRdb's table is partial and in-frame only. V and J calls and clone size are as listed in that table; D and trimming were resolved from the DNA. The sample has roughly 100,000 clones; 89% are singletons. V dropped 1 base and J dropped 4 bases, with 8 bases sitting between them. The CDR3 has 13 amino acids. Germline CDR1 LGHDT, CDR2 YNNKEL (reference sequence). The clonotype was recovered from a woman older than 75 with active COVID-19. The sample comprised peripheral blood. The chain uses TRBV3-1 (or the pseudogene TRBV3-2) and TRBJ2-7; tentatively, D is TRBD2 (5 bases). The CDR3 spells CASSQVPGYEQYF. The CDR3 nucleotides read TGTGCCAGCAGCCAAGTGCCGGGGTACGAGCAGTACTTC.